Below are 28 T cell receptor beta chains sequenced from a single sample in a study of blood T cell repertoires in COVID-19. Profiling relied on immunoSEQ multiplex PCR, and the TCRdb table lists in-frame clones only, not all of them. The table shows under 350,000 clones, with 83% occurring only once. The specimen sequenced was peripheral blood. The receptors originated from a woman aged 45-59 years who had recovered from COVID-19.

In this sample, this clone turned up once. The chain uses TRBV7-9 and TRBJ2-3, with 10 nucleotides matching TRBD1. The CDR3 loop spans 15 amino acids. Germline V gene sequence: CDR1 SEHNR, CDR2 FQNEAQ (reference sequence). The V and J ends lost 6 bases and 6 bases, in that order; junction bases with no gene match: 9. The CDR3 coding sequence is TGTGCCAGCAGGTGGGCCGGGACAGGGGATGATACGCAGTATTTT. This translates into CASRWAGTGDDTQYF.

This chain connects TRBV4-3 to TRBJ1-1; 7 positions agree with TRBD1. Trimming at V came to 4 bases and at J to 7 bases, leaving 12 bases not matched to a gene. Germline V gene data show CDR1 as LGHNA and CDR2 as YSLEER. The length of the CDR3 is 15 residues. Here the CDR3 reads CASSRTGQSGLEAFF. CDR3 nucleotide sequence: TGCGCCAGCAGCCGGACGGGACAGAGTGGGCTTGAAGCTTTCTTT.

This chain joins TRBV25-1 and TRBJ1-4; 8 bases align to TRBD1. The CDR3 consists of 15 residues. V shed 6 bases, J shed 8 bases, and the junction held 11 bases outside the gene matches. Looked up from germline, CDR1 is MGHDK and CDR2 is SYGVNS. In nucleotides, the CDR3 is TGTGCCAGCAGGCTGACAGGGGTGGAGGGGGAAAAACTGTTTTTT. Its translation: CASRLTGVEGEKLFF.

This clone appeared a few times. The chain employs TRBV9 and TRBJ1-4; no firm D call. V was shortened by 4 bases and J by 2 bases, with 12 bases between the two germline ends. In germline, CDR1 is SGDLS, CDR2 YYNGEE. The CDR3 runs to 15 residues. The CDR3 DNA follows: TGTGCCAGCAGCTCCCATACCGGGACTAATGAAAAACTGTTTTTT. It yields the protein CASSSHTGTNEKLFF.

V is TRBV5-1 and J is TRBJ1-4; D gene uncertain. Germline V gene data show CDR1 as SGHRS and CDR2 as YFSETQ. V was pared by 10 bases and J by 8 bases, with 6 bases between. The CDR3 contains 9 residues. This CDR3 reads CAEGEKLFF. Written as DNA, the CDR3 is TGCGCCGAGGGAGAAAAACTGTTTTTT.

This clone was seen only a few times. This chain links TRBV7-9 with TRBJ2-5; 16 nucleotides line up with TRBD2. After removal of 5 bases from V and 4 bases from J, the junction contained 4 bases not matched to a gene. The CDR3 is 16 amino acids. Per germline, CDR1 SEHNR and CDR2 FQNEAQ (reference sequence). The CDR3 coding sequence is TGTGCCAGCAGCCTAGGGACTAGCGGGAGGGGAGAGACCCAGTACTTC. Its translation is CASSLGTSGRGETQYF.

V gene TRBV7-9 combines with J gene TRBJ2-5; possibly TRBD2 for D (6 bases). Deletions cut 4 bases from V and 3 bases from J, with 21 bases between. Germline-derived CDR1 and CDR2 are SEHNR and FQNEAQ (reference sequence). CDR3 length: 17 residues. The CDR3 sequence: CASSSSGRGQREETQYF. Here the CDR3 DNA reads TGTGCCAGCAGCTCATCGGGGAGAGGGCAGCGGGAAGAGACCCAGTACTTC.

The genes are TRBV3-1 (or the pseudogene TRBV3-2) and TRBJ1-4, with 10 bases aligning to TRBD1. The CDR3 has 15 residues. The V gene's germline CDR1 is LGHDT and CDR2 YNNKEL (reference sequence). After removal of 1 base from V and 5 bases from J, the junction contained 1 base not matched to a gene. The CDR3 region is CASSQAGQGNEKLFF. CDR3 coding DNA: TGTGCCAGCAGCCAAGCGGGACAGGGGAATGAAAAACTGTTTTTT.

The genes are TRBV19 and TRBJ2-1; TRBD1 aligns across 10 bases. There are 13 residues in the CDR3. Germline CDR1 reads LNHDA; CDR2 reads SQIVND (reference sequence). After removal of 6 bases from V and 12 bases from J, the junction contained 8 bases not matched to a gene. CDR3 bases: TGTGCCAGTAGCCTTGCCAGGGACAGGGGGCAGTTCTTC. Its translation is CASSLARDRGQFF.

The V gene is TRBV19, the J gene TRBJ1-6; D uncertain. The CDR3 runs to 16 residues. The germline V gene encodes CDR1 LNHDA and CDR2 SQIVND (reference sequence). V was clipped by 1 base and J by 0 bases, with 7 bases between them. The CDR3 loop reads CASSIGSSSYNSPLHF. The CDR3 DNA sequence: TGTGCCAGTAGTATAGGATCGAGCTCCTATAATTCACCCCTCCACTTT. The full variable domain, in which reference TRBV19 and TRBJ1-6 provide the parts outside the CDR3, is DGGITQSPKYLFRKEGQNVTLSCEQNLNHDAMYWYRQDPGQGLRLIYYSQIVNDFQKGDIAEGYSVSREKKESFPLTVTSAQKNPTAFYLCASSIGSSSYNSPLHFGNGTRLTVT.

This rearrangement joins TRBV7-2 to TRBJ2-2; 7 bases are shared with TRBD1. This CDR3 comprises 17 residues. The germline V gene has CDR1 SGHTA and CDR2 FQGNSA. Trimming at V came to 5 bases and at J to 1 base, leaving 10 bases not matched to a gene. Here the CDR3 reads CASSPEAGTVNTGELFF. CDR3 nucleotides: TGTGCCAGCAGCCCAGAAGCAGGGACAGTGAACACCGGGGAGCTGTTTTTT.

CDR3 sequence: CASSPGTMNTEAFF. Here the CDR3 DNA reads TGTGCCAGCAGCCCCGGGACAATGAACACTGAAGCTTTCTTT. The chain combines TRBV7-3 with TRBJ1-1; D may be TRBD1 (6 bases). Germline CDR1 and CDR2: SGHTA and FQGTGA. CDR3 size: 14 residues. V was clipped by 5 bases and J by 0 bases, with 10 bases between them.

This clone was observed once. This rearrangement joins TRBV4-2 to TRBJ2-5, with 8 bases lining up with TRBD2. The V and J ends lost 4 bases and 1 base, in that order; junction bases with no gene match: 8. CDR1 and CDR2 (germline): LGHNA, YNFKEQ. The CDR3 covers 16 residues. The CDR3 is CASSPQGAGAQETQYF. The CDR3, as DNA: TGTGCCAGCAGCCCCCAGGGAGCGGGGGCCCAAGAGACCCAGTACTTC.

This chain joins TRBV5-3 and TRBJ1-5; D is possibly TRBD1 (5 bases). TRBV5-3 is an open reading frame whose function is uncertain. The V end was cut by 5 bases, the J end by 7 bases, with 10 bases between. CDR3 length: 12 residues. CDR3 region: CARRPTAQPQHF. In DNA form, the CDR3 reads TGTGCCAGAAGACCGACAGCACAGCCCCAGCATTTT.

The chain employs TRBV5-4 and TRBJ1-5; D not certain. V was clipped by 7 bases and J by 6 bases, with 35 bases between them. Germline V gene lookup returns CDR1 SGHNT and CDR2 YYREEE (reference sequence). The CDR3 is 20 amino acids. This CDR3 reads CASECPRLSVAWPSGQPQHF. The CDR3 nucleotides read TGTGCCAGCGAGTGCCCCCGGCTCTCTGTAGCGTGGCCCTCGGGTCAGCCCCAGCATTTT.

This chain uses TRBV11-2 with TRBJ1-2; TRBD1 matches 9 bases. This CDR3 has 13 amino acids. CDR1 SGHAT and CDR2 FQNNGV come from the germline V gene. The junction had 4 bases not matched to a gene; V was cut back by 4 bases and J by 7 bases. The CDR3, as DNA: TGTGCCAGCAGCTCAAGACAGGGGGGTGGCTACACCTTC. This sequence encodes CASSSRQGGGYTF. The full variable domain, completed using reference TRBV11-2 and TRBJ1-2, is EAGVAQSPRYKIIEKRQSVAFWCNPISGHATLYWYQQILGQGPKLLIQFQNNGVVDDSQLPKDRFSAERLKGVDSTLKIQPAKLEDSAVYLCASSSRQGGGYTFGSGTRLTVV.

The chain links TRBV3-1 (or the pseudogene TRBV3-2) to TRBJ2-7; 14 bases are a match to TRBD2. The CDR3 contains 19 residues. V was clipped by 5 bases and J by 0 bases; unmatched bases: 12. Germline V gene data show CDR1 as LGHDT and CDR2 as YNNKEL (reference sequence). The CDR3 here is CASSIAPGLAGDSSYEQYF. The CDR3 DNA reads as TGTGCCAGCAGCATCGCGCCGGGACTAGCGGGGGACAGCTCCTACGAGCAGTACTTC.

The V call is TRBV4-3, the J call TRBJ1-1; D ambiguous. The CDR3 covers 16 residues. Trimming removed 0 bases from V and 0 bases from J, with 11 bases in between. The germline CDR1 and CDR2 sequences are LGHNA and YSLEER. Written as DNA, the CDR3 is TGCGCCAGCAGCCAAGACGTGGGCAGTCTGAACACTGAAGCTTTCTTT. Protein sequence: CASSQDVGSLNTEAFF.

As to this clone: Other DNA sequences in the sample encode the same CDR3. The chain combines TRBV6-5 with TRBJ2-7; 9 positions agree with TRBD1. CDR1 is MNHEY and CDR2 is SVGAGI in the germline V gene. This CDR3 comprises 14 residues. V lost 4 bases to trimming and J lost 1 base; unmatched junction nucleotides: 2. The CDR3 sequence: CASSLGQGSYEQYF. As DNA, the CDR3 is TGTGCCAGCAGTTTGGGACAGGGTTCCTACGAGCAGTACTTC.

This clone was picked up a small number of times. The chain carries TRBV27 and TRBJ2-7; the D gene is possibly TRBD2 (5 bases). V was trimmed by 1 base and J by 3 bases, leaving 7 bases between them. Germline V gene sequence: CDR1 MNHEY, CDR2 SMNVEV (reference sequence). The CDR3 loop spans 13 amino acids. In nucleotides, the CDR3 is TGTGCCAGCAGTTTATACGGGGACTACGAGCAGTACTTC. Translation gives CASSLYGDYEQYF.

V and J are TRBV4-3 and TRBJ2-5; D perhaps matches TRBD1 (5 bases). Germline V gives CDR1 LGHNA, CDR2 YSLEER. V was pared by 1 base and J by 2 bases, with 5 bases between. The CDR3 contains 13 residues. CDR3 coding DNA: TGCGCCAGCAGCCAAGGACAGCAAGAGACCCAGTACTTC. Translation gives CASSQGQQETQYF.

V usage is TRBV6-2 or TRBV6-3 and J usage is TRBJ2-2, with D maybe TRBD2 (5 bases). The CDR3 covers 13 residues. V lost 2 bases, J lost 4 bases, and 5 bases lay in between. Germline V gene data show CDR1 as MNHEY and CDR2 as SVGEGT. CDR3 amino acids: CASSYGGTGELFF. DNA of the CDR3: TGTGCCAGCAGTTACGGAGGCACCGGGGAGCTGTTTTTT.

The V and J genes are TRBV12-3 or TRBV12-4 and TRBJ2-3; D perhaps matches TRBD1 (5 bases). V was trimmed by 8 bases and J by 0 bases, leaving 9 bases between them. This CDR3 contains 13 residues. The CDR3 region has the DNA TGTGCCAGCGGGGCAACTAGCACAGATACGCAGTATTTT. This codes for CASGATSTDTQYF.

Ten or more counts support this clone. The gene calls are TRBV3-1 (or the pseudogene TRBV3-2) and TRBJ2-4; tentative D call: TRBD2 (5 bases). Trimming took 3 bases from V and 15 from J, leaving 12 bases between them. Germline V CDR1 and CDR2: LGHDT, YNNKEL (reference sequence). CDR3 length: 11 residues. CDR3 region: CASSHQGRWYF. The CDR3 DNA sequence: TGTGCCAGCAGCCATCAAGGGAGATGGTACTTC.

The chain recombines TRBV6-1 with TRBJ2-1, with TRBD1 matching 11 bases. Trimming took 2 bases from V and 3 from J; bases not matched to a gene: 3. Germline V gene sequence: CDR1 MNHNS, CDR2 SASEGT. This CDR3 is 16 amino acids long. CDR3 in amino acids: CASSEIGTGGYNEQFF. Written as DNA, the CDR3 is TGTGCCAGCAGTGAAATTGGGACAGGGGGCTACAATGAGCAGTTCTTC.

The chain employs TRBV30 and TRBJ2-3, with 13 bases that match TRBD2. This CDR3 region has 15 residues. V lost 8 bases and J lost 3; bases outside the gene matches: 8. Germline V gene lookup returns CDR1 GTSNPN and CDR2 SVGIG (reference sequence). CDR3 sequence (DNA): TGTGCCGGGGGGACTAGCGGGATGAGAACAGATACGCAGTATTTT. Protein product: CAGGTSGMRTDTQYF.

The CDR3 DNA reads as TGTGCCAGCAGTTACTCGGTCGGTCAGCCCCAGCATTTT. Amino acid sequence: CASSYSVGQPQHF. The chain carries TRBV6-5 and TRBJ1-5; D remains ambiguous. Germline CDR1 is MNHEY and CDR2 is SVGAGI. This CDR3 contains 13 residues. V was cut by 0 bases and J by 6 bases, with 6 bases left in between.

This sequence joins TRBV4-1 and TRBJ1-4; TRBD1 is a possible D gene (5 bases). This CDR3 has 16 amino acids. CDR1 and CDR2 from the germline V gene are MGHRA and YSYEKL. V lost 5 bases and J 1 base, leaving 14 bases between the germline ends. CDR3 coding DNA: TGCGCCAGCAGCACCAATCCGGGGGTAACTAATGAAAAACTGTTTTTT. Its protein is CASSTNPGVTNEKLFF.